One sample yielded the 29 T cell receptor beta chains listed below, sequenced in a study of blood T cell repertoires in COVID-19. Produced via immunoSEQ multiplex PCR; TCRdb's table is partial and in-frame only. The data hold 250,000 to 350,000 clones, with 90% observed a single time. Material: PBMCs or T cells enriched from blood (not recorded which). These receptors all come from a woman aged 18 to 35 with acute COVID-19.

V is TRBV30 and J is TRBJ1-5; D unresolved. V was shortened by 0 bases and J by 7 bases, with 19 bases between the two germline ends. The CDR3 covers 16 residues. Germline CDR1 GTSNPN, CDR2 SVGIG (reference sequence). The DNA of the CDR3 is TGTGCCTGGAGTGTACTAGCGCCGCTGACCCAACAGCCCCAGCATTTT. Protein sequence: CAWSVLAPLTQQPQHF.

The V gene is TRBV7-9, the J gene TRBJ1-4; tentative D call: TRBD1 (6 bases). CDR3 length: 16 residues. Germline assignment: CDR1 SEHNR and CDR2 FQNEAQ (reference sequence). Trimming stripped 0 bases from V and 7 bases from J, with 15 bases between. This CDR3 is CASSLARQANGEKLFF. The CDR3 DNA reads as TGTGCCAGCAGCTTAGCCCGACAGGCGAACGGTGAAAAACTGTTTTTT.

The V call is TRBV10-3, the J call TRBJ1-1, with 8 positions matching TRBD1. In germline, CDR1 is ENHRY, CDR2 SYGVKD. The CDR3 is 14 residues long. V lost 4 bases to trimming and J lost 1 base; unmatched junction nucleotides: 2. The CDR3 nucleotides read TGTGCCATCAGTGGCGGACAGGGGAACACTGAAGCTTTCTTT. Protein sequence: CAISGGQGNTEAFF.

V is TRBV5-1 and J is TRBJ2-5, with 9 bases identical to TRBD2. The trim removed 4 bases at V and 1 base at J, leaving 5 bases unmatched. The CDR3 loop spans 15 amino acids. Germline CDR1 and CDR2: SGHRS and YFSETQ. CDR3 nucleotides: TGCGCCAGCAGCACGCTACTAGCGGGCCAAGAGACCCAGTACTTC. Protein product: CASSTLLAGQETQYF.

In this sample, this clone turned up once. The rearrangement links TRBV3-1 (or the pseudogene TRBV3-2) to TRBJ1-4; 8 bases map to TRBD1. Trimming took 0 bases from V and 8 from J; bases not matched to a gene: 8. Germline V CDR1 and CDR2: LGHDT, YNNKEL (reference sequence). This CDR3 is built from 16 residues. The CDR3 DNA is TGTGCCAGCAGCCAAGAGGACAGGGTGGGGGTGGAAAAACTGTTTTTT. Its translation is CASSQEDRVGVEKLFF.

The chain joins TRBV5-6 to TRBJ2-2, with a weak D call TRBD2 (5 bases). The CDR3 spans 16 residues. Germline CDR1 reads SGHDT; CDR2 reads YYEEEE. V was clipped by 4 bases and J by 0 bases, with 13 bases between them. The CDR3 region is CASSPDLLPNTGELFF. The CDR3 DNA reads as TGTGCCAGCAGCCCGGACTTACTACCGAACACCGGGGAGCTGTTTTTT.

The V call is TRBV4-2, the J call TRBJ2-1; 7 bases align to TRBD1. Germline V gives CDR1 LGHNA, CDR2 YNFKEQ. V dropped 2 bases and J dropped 4; count of bases not matched to a gene: 17. This CDR3 has 19 residues. The CDR3 protein is CASSQSERGLGPPYNEQFF. CDR3 nucleotides: TGTGCCAGCAGCCAATCAGAGAGGGGGCTAGGCCCACCTTACAATGAGCAGTTCTTC.

The J gene is TRBJ1-2, the V gene TRBV7-9; TRBD1 agrees at 9 bases. The length of the CDR3 is 14 residues. J gave up 8 bases and V 5 bases, and 9 bases lay outside the gene matches. Germline V gives CDR1 SEHNR, CDR2 FQNEAQ (reference sequence). DNA for the CDR3: TGTGCCAGCAGCCGAGGACAGGGGATGGAAGGCTACACCTTC. Protein sequence: CASSRGQGMEGYTF.

This clone came up once. The chain joins TRBV18 to TRBJ1-5, with 9 positions matching TRBD1. Germline V lookup: CDR1 KGHSH, CDR2 LQKENI. The V and J ends lost 4 bases and 2 bases, in that order; junction bases with no gene match: 6. There are 16 residues in the CDR3. CDR3 nucleotides: TGTGCCAGCTCACGGGACAGGGTCCTTGGCAATCAGCCCCAGCATTTT. Amino acid sequence: CASSRDRVLGNQPQHF. The variable domain in full, with the rest retrieved from reference TRBV18 and TRBJ1-5, is NAGVMQNPRHLVRRRGQEARLRCSPMKGHSHVYWYRQLPEEGLKFMVYLQKENIIDESGMPKERFSAEFPKEGPSILRIQQVVRGDSAAYFCASSRDRVLGNQPQHFGDGTRLSIL.

V is TRBV23-1 and J is TRBJ1-1; possible D gene TRBD1, 6 bases. TRBV23-1 is identified as an open reading frame with a role that is uncertain. V lost 3 bases and J lost 8, with 16 bases in between. The CDR3 extends over 14 amino acids. The CDR3 region is CASSHFHRAREAFF. In nucleotides, the CDR3 is TGCGCCAGCAGTCACTTCCACAGGGCTCGCGAAGCTTTCTTT.

The CDR3 protein is CASTETSGYNEQFF. The CDR3 region has the DNA TGTGCCAGTACAGAGACTAGCGGATACAATGAGCAGTTCTTC. The gene calls are TRBV19 and TRBJ2-1; 9 bases fit TRBD2. The CDR3 extends over 14 amino acids. V lost 7 bases and J lost 4; bases outside the gene matches: 5. The germline V gene encodes CDR1 LNHDA and CDR2 SQIVND (reference sequence).

The table lists this clone with a few counts. This chain links TRBV5-4 with TRBJ2-7; tentative D call: TRBD1 (7 bases). Trimming left V 4 bases short and J 7 bases short, with 12 bases between. From germline, CDR1 is SGHNT and CDR2 YYREEE (reference sequence). There are 12 residues in the CDR3. This chain's CDR3 is CASSTQGGEQYF. For the CDR3, the DNA is TGTGCCAGCAGCACTCAGGGGGGAGAGCAGTACTTC. The whole variable domain, filled in from reference TRBV5-4 and TRBJ2-7, reads ETGVTQSPTHLIKTRGQQVTLRCSSQSGHNTVSWYQQALGQGPQFIFQYYREEENGRGNFPPRFSGLQFPNYSSELNVNALELDDSALYLCASSTQGGEQYFGPGTRLTVT.

For the CDR3, the DNA is TGTGCCAGCAGCCGACCGGGACAGGACTATGGCTACACCTTC. It yields the protein CASSRPGQDYGYTF. The rearrangement joins TRBV4-2 to TRBJ1-2, with 8 bases that match TRBD1. The CDR3 length is 14 residues. V gave up 4 bases and J gave up 3 bases; unmatched junction bases: 4. The germline V gene encodes CDR1 LGHNA and CDR2 YNFKEQ.

The chain recombines TRBV24-1 with TRBJ2-1; TRBD2 matches at 9 bases. Germline V gene sequence: CDR1 KGHDR, CDR2 SFDVKD. With V trimmed by 3 bases and J by 7 bases, 9 bases remained unmatched. The CDR3 is made up of 16 amino acids. CDR3 DNA: TGTGCCACCAGTGATGAGGCGGGAGGGCCGGGGAATGAGCAGTTCTTC. Translated: CATSDEAGGPGNEQFF.

The rearrangement uses TRBV9 and TRBJ1-4; D unclear. This CDR3 contains 14 residues. CDR1 is SGDLS, CDR2 YYNGEE, per germline. The V and J ends lost 4 bases and 9 bases respectively, with 16 bases between them. CDR3 nucleotide sequence: TGTGCCAGCAGCTACCGGGAGGGTCGGCAAAAACTGTTTTTT. Translating gives CASSYREGRQKLFF.

This clone has more than one count but fewer than ten. The chain links TRBV19 to TRBJ1-5; 11 positions agree with TRBD1. The germline CDR1 and CDR2 sequences are LNHDA and SQIVND (reference sequence). The CDR3 has 14 amino acids. The J segment lost 5 bases and the V segment lost 4 bases, leaving 1 base of the junction unmatched. CDR3 amino acids: CASSRTGGDQPQHF. The DNA of the CDR3 is TGTGCCAGTAGTAGGACAGGGGGCGATCAGCCCCAGCATTTT.

The DNA for the CDR3 is TGTGCCAGCAGTGTGCTAGGAGCGAACACCGGGGAGCTGTTTTTT. This translates into CASSVLGANTGELFF. This chain links TRBV28 with TRBJ2-2, with D unclear. The CDR3 length is 15 residues. Germline lookup yields CDR1 MDHEN and CDR2 SYDVKM. Trimming removed 5 bases at V and 0 bases at J, with 10 bases between.

This chain joins TRBV3-1 (or the pseudogene TRBV3-2) and TRBJ1-5; D is perhaps TRBD1 (6 bases). V dropped 4 bases and J dropped 7 bases, with 11 bases sitting between them. The CDR3 length is 13 residues. CDR1 LGHDT and CDR2 YNNKEL come from the germline V gene (reference sequence). CDR3: CASSPDSLQPQHF. The CDR3 nucleotides are TGTGCCAGCAGCCCGGACAGTTTACAGCCCCAGCATTTT.

The chain combines TRBV6-5 with TRBJ1-4; 9 nucleotides agree with TRBD1. Per the germline V gene, CDR1 is MNHEY and CDR2 is SVGAGI. V shed 6 bases and J 10 bases; nucleotides not matched to a gene: 12. The CDR3 sequence is 15 residues long. CDR3 sequence reads: CASRVTGTGTGKLFF. The CDR3 DNA reads TGTGCCAGCAGAGTGACCGGGACAGGGACCGGAAAACTGTTTTTT.

The chain couples TRBV28 to TRBJ1-5, with unresolved D. CDR1 is MDHEN, CDR2 SYDVKM, per germline. CDR3 length: 15 amino acids. V lost 2 bases and J 5 bases, leaving 13 bases between the germline ends. Here the CDR3 DNA reads TGTGCCAGCAGTTTACAACTGCCATTTTATCAGCCCCAGCATTTT. It encodes CASSLQLPFYQPQHF.

The V gene is TRBV28, the J gene TRBJ1-6; a possible D gene is TRBD1 (5 bases). Germline V gene data show CDR1 as MDHEN and CDR2 as SYDVKM. Deletions cut 0 bases from V and 10 bases from J, with 13 bases between. The CDR3 consists of 15 residues. The CDR3 DNA reads as TGTGCCAGCAGTTTATGGGACACCGGCCTCTCACCCCTCCACTTT. Amino acids: CASSLWDTGLSPLHF. Complete variable domain (other parts from reference TRBV28 and TRBJ1-6): DVKVTQSSRYLVKRTGEKVFLECVQDMDHENMFWYRQDPGLGLRLIYFSYDVKMKEKGDIPEGYSVSREKKERFSLILESASTNQTSMYLCASSLWDTGLSPLHFGNGTRLTVT.

The chain joins TRBV2 to TRBJ1-2; 7 bases line up with TRBD1. Germline CDR1 SNHLY, CDR2 FYNNEI. Trimming took 11 bases from V and 8 from J; bases not matched to a gene: 5. This CDR3 has 10 amino acids. The CDR3 loop reads CALTGPGYTF. The CDR3 nucleotides read TGTGCCCTGACAGGGCCAGGCTACACCTTC.

CDR3 in amino acids: CASSSQGARVNTEAFF. Written as DNA, the CDR3 is TGTGCCAGCAGTTCCCAGGGGGCGCGGGTGAACACTGAAGCTTTCTTT. The chain joins TRBV27 to TRBJ1-1, with 8 bases that match TRBD1. Trimming cost V 4 bases and J 0 bases; bases outside gene matches: 7. The germline CDR1 and CDR2 sequences are MNHEY and SMNVEV (reference sequence). This CDR3 is 16 amino acids long.

The V call is TRBV11-3, the J call TRBJ2-1; perhaps TRBD2 as D (6 bases). V was pared by 0 bases and J by 3 bases, with 12 bases between. The CDR3 extends over 16 amino acids. Germline V gene lookup returns CDR1 SGHNT and CDR2 YENEEA. The CDR3 nucleotides read TGTGCCAGCAGCTTAGATCTACTAGCAAGCTACAATGAGCAGTTCTTC. This sequence encodes CASSLDLLASYNEQFF.

This chain uses TRBV19 with TRBJ1-2; unclear D gene. Trimming cost V 4 bases and J 5 bases, with 8 bases left between them. The CDR3 totals 12 residues. Germline V gene lookup returns CDR1 LNHDA and CDR2 SQIVND (reference sequence). The CDR3 protein is CASSSDGYGYTF. In nucleotides, the CDR3 is TGTGCCAGTAGTAGCGACGGGTATGGCTACACCTTC. The full variable domain, rest sourced from reference TRBV19 and TRBJ1-2, is DGGITQSPKYLFRKEGQNVTLSCEQNLNHDAMYWYRQDPGQGLRLIYYSQIVNDFQKGDIAEGYSVSREKKESFPLTVTSAQKNPTAFYLCASSSDGYGYTFGSGTRLTVV.

V gene TRBV4-1 combines with J gene TRBJ1-5; D is unclear. Germline CDR1 MGHRA, CDR2 YSYEKL. The CDR3 has 16 residues. Between the trimmed V and J ends, which lost 0 bases and 5 bases, there was a span of 14 bases. The CDR3 DNA is TGCGCCAGCAGCCAAGAGGGAGGGCGGAAAGATCAGCCCCAGCATTTT. It translates to CASSQEGGRKDQPQHF.

V and J are TRBV19 and TRBJ1-6, with D uncertain. Germline CDR1 reads LNHDA; CDR2 reads SQIVND (reference sequence). V was shortened by 3 bases and J by 9 bases, with 15 bases between the two germline ends. The CDR3 totals 15 residues. CDR3 residues: CASSIGGGNGSPLHF. CDR3 nucleotide sequence: TGTGCCAGTAGTATTGGTGGAGGGAATGGTTCACCCCTCCACTTT.

CDR3 region: CASSQDSASEYF. DNA of the CDR3: TGTGCCAGCAGCCAAGATTCTGCTAGCGAATACTTC. V usage is TRBV3-1 (or the pseudogene TRBV3-2) and J usage is TRBJ2-5; tentatively, D is TRBD2 (6 bases). Germline values: CDR1 LGHDT, CDR2 YNNKEL (reference sequence). The V end was cut by 0 bases, the J end by 14 bases, with 13 bases between. CDR3 length: 12 residues.

J is TRBJ1-2 and V is TRBV19; D is ambiguous. In germline, CDR1 is LNHDA, CDR2 SQIVND (reference sequence). V was trimmed by 2 bases and J by 8 bases, leaving 12 bases between them. The CDR3 loop spans 13 amino acids. CDR3 residues: CASSIQTAGGYTF. In DNA, the CDR3 is TGTGCCAGTAGTATACAAACGGCCGGGGGCTACACCTTC.